This passage covers 13 T cell receptor beta chains from one sample sequenced in a study of CD8+CD57+ T cells in acquired aplastic anemia. The use of genomic DNA as template underpinned the TCR beta VDJ and CDR3 profiling. TCRdb re-called the reads with MiXCR, one entry per CDR3 protein. Of under 350,000 distinct CDR3 sequences in the sample, roughly 59% were seen once. It was patients with CD8+CD57+ cell expansion by flow cytometry who were chosen for sequencing. The sequenced material came from sorted CD4+, CD8+, or CD8+CD57+ T cells (not recorded which) from PBMCs. The receptors stem from a human donor with aplastic anemia.

V and J are TRBV7-9 and TRBJ2-1; 8 nucleotides match TRBD1. Germline V lookup: CDR1 SEHNR, CDR2 FQNEAQ (reference sequence). The CDR3 has 13 amino acids. V dropped 5 bases and J dropped 7; count of bases not matched to a gene: 4. The chain's CDR3 is CASSETGENEQFF. DNA for the CDR3: TGTGCCAGCAGCGAGACAGGGGAGAATGAGCAGTTCTTC.

The rearrangement joins TRBV5-6 to TRBJ1-2; TRBD1 agrees at 9 bases. This CDR3 contains 15 residues. Trimming removed 4 bases from V and 7 bases from J; junction bases left unmatched: 11. Germline V lookup: CDR1 SGHDT, CDR2 YYEEEE. The chain's CDR3 is CASSKKTGGNTGYTF. The CDR3 coding sequence is TGTGCCAGCAGCAAAAAGACAGGGGGGAACACTGGCTACACCTTC.

This chain joins TRBV10-2 and TRBJ1-1, with D unclear. The V end lost 1 base, the J end lost 10 bases, and 10 bases lay between the germline ends. This CDR3 is built from 12 residues. The germline gives CDR1 WSHSY, CDR2 SAAADI. The CDR3 DNA follows: TGCGCCAGCAGTGAGTATTCAACCGCAGCTTTCTTT. Protein: CASSEYSTAAFF.

The rearrangement uses TRBV10-3 and TRBJ2-1; no clear D. Trimming pared 6 bases from V and 2 bases from J, leaving 8 bases between. Per germline, CDR1 ENHRY and CDR2 SYGVKD. CDR3 length: 13 amino acids. The CDR3 reads CAIRTDPYNEQFF. In DNA, the CDR3 is TGTGCCATCAGGACCGATCCCTACAATGAGCAGTTCTTC.

This clonotype has a count of ten or more. The rearrangement uses TRBV19 and TRBJ1-4, with D possibly TRBD1 on 6 matching bases. Germline lookup yields CDR1 LNHDA and CDR2 SQIVND (reference sequence). V lost 5 bases, J lost 1 base, and 11 bases lay in between. The CDR3 totals 15 residues. The CDR3 DNA reads TGTGCCAGTAGTGGTACAGGGCTAACTAATGAAAAACTGTTTTTT. Translating gives CASSGTGLTNEKLFF.

This chain joins TRBV7-2 and TRBJ2-7, with 8 positions matching TRBD2. This CDR3 contains 14 residues. V was clipped by 5 bases and J by 7 bases; unmatched bases: 10. Germline values: CDR1 SGHTA, CDR2 FQGNSA. CDR3 in amino acids: CASSTGGGPSEQYF. The CDR3 DNA reads as TGTGCCAGCAGCACAGGCGGGGGGCCCTCGGAGCAGTACTTC.

The table lists this clonotype with many counts. The genes are TRBV7-9 and TRBJ2-7; no definite D call. Germline assignment: CDR1 SEHNR and CDR2 FQNEAQ (reference sequence). This CDR3 spans 11 amino acids. Trimming removed 6 bases at V and 4 bases at J, with 7 bases between. The chain's CDR3 is CASSPVYEQYF. Here the CDR3 DNA reads TGTGCCAGCAGTCCCGTGTACGAGCAGTACTTC.

This chain's CDR3 is CASSDGTGGRNSPLHF. In nucleotides, the CDR3 is TGTGCCAGCAGTGATGGGACAGGGGGTAGAAATTCACCCCTCCACTTT. This chain joins TRBV9 and TRBJ1-6, with 11 bases aligning to TRBD1. With V trimmed by 5 bases and J by 7 bases, 8 bases remained unmatched. Germline-derived CDR1 and CDR2 are SGDLS and YYNGEE. This CDR3 is built from 16 residues.

Note on this clonotype: At one boundary the junction diverges from the germline segment, which might be a read error. V gene TRBV7-7 combines with J gene TRBJ2-1, with 7 bases lining up with TRBD2. This CDR3 spans 15 amino acids. Germline loops: CDR1 SSHAT, CDR2 FNYEAQ (reference sequence). CDR3 in amino acids: CATSPNRRETDEQFF. CDR3 DNA: TGTGCCACCAGCCCCAATCGGCGGGAGACGGATGAGCAGTTCTTC.

This clonotype is a singleton in its sample. The chain employs TRBV19 and TRBJ2-7, with D perhaps TRBD1 (5 bases). This CDR3 region has 13 residues. Looked up from germline, CDR1 is LNHDA and CDR2 is SQIVND (reference sequence). The V and J ends lost 0 bases and 3 bases respectively, with 6 bases between them. The CDR3 nucleotides are TGTGCCAGTAGTATAGATGGACACTACGAGCAGTACTTC. Its translation: CASSIDGHYEQYF.

Ten or more counts support this clonotype. The rearrangement links TRBV7-3 to TRBJ1-5; D is unclear. The CDR3 spans 13 residues. Trimming shortened V by 5 bases and J by 0 bases, and 5 bases separated the two germline ends. CDR1 and CDR2 (germline): SGHTA, FQGTGA. The CDR3 nucleotides read TGTGCCAGCAGCCGAGATAGCAATCAGCCCCAGCATTTT. Protein sequence: CASSRDSNQPQHF. Complete variable domain (other parts from reference TRBV7-3 and TRBJ1-5): GAGVSQTPSNKVTEKGKYVELRCDPISGHTALYWYRQSLGQGPEFLIYFQGTGAADDSGLPNDRFFAVRPEGSVSTLKIQRTERGDSAVYLCASSRDSNQPQHFGDGTRLSIL.

This clonotype appeared a few times. The chain employs TRBV20-1 and TRBJ1-1, with 7 positions matching TRBD1. Unmatched junction bases numbered 5, after V lost 6 bases and J lost 4 bases. This CDR3 contains 12 residues. In germline, CDR1 is DFQATT, CDR2 SNEGSKA (reference sequence). The CDR3 DNA sequence: TGCAGTGCCGCTGACAGGGTCACTGAAGCTTTCTTT. It yields the protein CSAADRVTEAFF.

The chain combines TRBV2 with TRBJ1-1; D may be TRBD1 (6 bases). The CDR3 runs 13 residues. With 2 bases removed from V and 12 bases from J, the gap between germline ends came to 16 bases. Germline values: CDR1 SNHLY, CDR2 FYNNEI. CDR3 DNA sequence: TGTGCCAGCAGTGAAATGGGATCGGGGGCAACTTTCTTT. It encodes CASSEMGSGATFF.